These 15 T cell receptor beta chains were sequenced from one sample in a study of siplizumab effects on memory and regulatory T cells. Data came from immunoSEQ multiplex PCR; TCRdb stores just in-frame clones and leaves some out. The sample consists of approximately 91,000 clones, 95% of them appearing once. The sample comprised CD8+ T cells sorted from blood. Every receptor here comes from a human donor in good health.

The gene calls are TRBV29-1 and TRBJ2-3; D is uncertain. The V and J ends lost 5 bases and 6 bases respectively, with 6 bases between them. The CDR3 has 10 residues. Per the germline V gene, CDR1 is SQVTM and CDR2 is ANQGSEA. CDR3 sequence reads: CSVLADTQYF. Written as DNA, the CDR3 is TGCAGCGTTCTGGCCGATACGCAGTATTTT.

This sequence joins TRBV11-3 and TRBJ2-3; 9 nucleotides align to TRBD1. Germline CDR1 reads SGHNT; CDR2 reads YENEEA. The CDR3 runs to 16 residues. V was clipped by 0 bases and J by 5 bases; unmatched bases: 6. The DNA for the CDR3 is TGTGCCAGCAGCTTAGATCAGGGACAGGGTGGAGATACGCAGTATTTT. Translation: CASSLDQGQGGDTQYF.

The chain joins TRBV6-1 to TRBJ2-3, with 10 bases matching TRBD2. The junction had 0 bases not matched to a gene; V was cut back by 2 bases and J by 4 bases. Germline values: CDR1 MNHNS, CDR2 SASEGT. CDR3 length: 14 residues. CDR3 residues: CASSELAGADTQYF. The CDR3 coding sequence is TGTGCCAGCAGTGAACTAGCGGGAGCAGATACGCAGTATTTT.

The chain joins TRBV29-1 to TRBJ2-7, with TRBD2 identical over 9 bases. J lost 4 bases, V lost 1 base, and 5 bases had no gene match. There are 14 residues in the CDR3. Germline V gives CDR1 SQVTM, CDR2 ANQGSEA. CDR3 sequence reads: CSVEGSGSEYEQYF. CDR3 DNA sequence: TGCAGCGTTGAAGGTAGCGGGAGTGAGTACGAGCAGTACTTC.

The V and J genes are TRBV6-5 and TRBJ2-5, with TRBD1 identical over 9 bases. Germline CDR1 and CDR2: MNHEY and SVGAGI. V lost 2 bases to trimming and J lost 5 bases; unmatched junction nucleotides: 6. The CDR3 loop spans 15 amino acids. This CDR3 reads CASSYQDRGGETQYF. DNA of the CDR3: TGTGCCAGCAGTTACCAGGACAGGGGAGGGGAGACCCAGTACTTC.

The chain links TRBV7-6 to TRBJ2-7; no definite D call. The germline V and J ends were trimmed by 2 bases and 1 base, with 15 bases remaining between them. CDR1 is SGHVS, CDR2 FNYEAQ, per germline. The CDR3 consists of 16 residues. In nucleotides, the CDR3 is TGTGCCAGCAGCTTATTAGGAGCGCGGCAGTCCTACGAGCAGTACTTC. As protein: CASSLLGARQSYEQYF.

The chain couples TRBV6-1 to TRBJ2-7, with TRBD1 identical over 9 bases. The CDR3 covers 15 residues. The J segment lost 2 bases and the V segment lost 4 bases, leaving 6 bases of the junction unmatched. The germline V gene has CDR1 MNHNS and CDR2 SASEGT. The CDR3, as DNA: TGTGCCAGCAGTGTATCCGGGACAGGGACCTACGAGCAGTACTTC. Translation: CASSVSGTGTYEQYF.

The CDR3 DNA reads as TGCGCCAGCAGTGAGTCTTGGGCTAGCGGGATAAATGGGGATACGCAGTATTTT. Amino acids: CASSESWASGINGDTQYF. The chain joins TRBV10-1 to TRBJ2-3; 9 nucleotides agree with TRBD2. Losses at the gene ends were 0 bases for V and 6 bases for J; bases not matched to a gene: 13. CDR1 WNHNN and CDR2 SYGVQD come from the germline V gene (reference sequence). The CDR3 has 18 residues.

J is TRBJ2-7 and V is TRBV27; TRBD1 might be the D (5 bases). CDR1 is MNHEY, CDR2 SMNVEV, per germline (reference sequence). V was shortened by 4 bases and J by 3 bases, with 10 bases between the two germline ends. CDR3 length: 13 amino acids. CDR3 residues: CASSYAGRYEQYF. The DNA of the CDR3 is TGTGCCAGCAGTTATGCAGGGCGCTACGAGCAGTACTTC.

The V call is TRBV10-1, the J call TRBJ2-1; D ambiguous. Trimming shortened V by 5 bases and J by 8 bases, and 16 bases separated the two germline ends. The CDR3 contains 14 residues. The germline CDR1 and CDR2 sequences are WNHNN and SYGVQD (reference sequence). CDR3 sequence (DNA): TGCGCCAGCAGTTGGGAATGGCCTCCCGATGAGCAGTTCTTC. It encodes CASSWEWPPDEQFF.

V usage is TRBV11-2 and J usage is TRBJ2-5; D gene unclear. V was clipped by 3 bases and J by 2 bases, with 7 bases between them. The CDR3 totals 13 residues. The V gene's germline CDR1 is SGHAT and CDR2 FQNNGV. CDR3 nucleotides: TGTGCCAGCAGCTTTGAGCCTCAAGAGACCCAGTACTTC. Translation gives CASSFEPQETQYF.

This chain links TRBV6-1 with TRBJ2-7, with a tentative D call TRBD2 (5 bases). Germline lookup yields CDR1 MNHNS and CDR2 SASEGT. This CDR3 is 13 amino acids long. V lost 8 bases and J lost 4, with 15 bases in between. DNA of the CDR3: TGTGCCAGCCGGGGTACTGGGAAATACGAGCAGTACTTC. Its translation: CASRGTGKYEQYF.

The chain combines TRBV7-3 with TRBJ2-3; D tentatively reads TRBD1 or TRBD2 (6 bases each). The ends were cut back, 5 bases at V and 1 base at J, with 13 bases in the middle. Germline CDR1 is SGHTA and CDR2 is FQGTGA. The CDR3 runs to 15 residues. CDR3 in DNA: TGTGCCAGCAGCCTCCTCGGGGGCGGCACAGATACGCAGTATTTT. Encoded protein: CASSLLGGGTDTQYF.

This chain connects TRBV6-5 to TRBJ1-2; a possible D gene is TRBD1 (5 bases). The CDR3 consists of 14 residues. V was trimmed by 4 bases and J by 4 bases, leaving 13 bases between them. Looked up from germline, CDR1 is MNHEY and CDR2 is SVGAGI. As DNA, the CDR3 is TGTGCCAGCAGTTGGGAGGGGCTGGGCTATGGCTACACCTTC. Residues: CASSWEGLGYGYTF.

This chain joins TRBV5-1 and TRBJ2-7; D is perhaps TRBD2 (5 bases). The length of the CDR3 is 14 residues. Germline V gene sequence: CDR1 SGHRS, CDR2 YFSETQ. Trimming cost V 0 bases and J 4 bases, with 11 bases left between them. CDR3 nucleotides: TGCGCCAGCAGCTTGGGGCCGGAGGCGTACGAGCAGTACTTC. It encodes CASSLGPEAYEQYF.